This TCR beta chain was captured by sequencing in a study of CD8 T cells in Susac syndrome. From blood CD8+ and CD4+ T cells, TCR beta sequences were generated. Trimming took 4 bases from V and 4 from J; bases not matched to a gene: 9. Looked up from germline, CDR1 is SGHNT and CDR2 is YYREEE (reference sequence). CDR3 length equals 16 residues. RNA, at about 0.45 to 1 ug, was reverse transcribed with random hexamers. Across 54 Vbeta and 13 Jbeta, TCR beta CDR3 was amplified with immunoSEQ multiplex PCR. TCRdb reanalysed the immunoSEQ multiplex PCR reads using MiXCR and keeps one entry per CDR3 protein. The sample shows 75,000 to 100,000 distinct CDR3 sequences, 94% of them seen only once.

The sample taken for sequencing was CD8+ T cells from PBMCs. The TCR originated in a human donor with Susac syndrome. This chain uses TRBV5-4 with TRBJ2-1, with 9 bases lining up with TRBD2. This chain's CDR3 is CASSPGVSGGYNEQFF. For the CDR3, the DNA is TGTGCCAGCAGCCCAGGGGTTAGCGGGGGTTACAATGAGCAGTTCTTC.